This T cell receptor beta chain was retrieved from a study of lymphopenia after photon versus proton radiotherapy. Study observations and caveats: Survival link was tested only in deceased patients; proton benefit remains a possibility. Photon-treated patients lost naive T cells and TCR diversity; proton-treated stayed stable.

TCRdb's copy holds only in-frame clones and misses some; the assay was immunoSEQ multiplex PCR. The data contain over 50,000 clones, around 88% of them singletons. The count of this clone is one. Its specificity is unknown. V was trimmed by 4 bases and J by 3 bases, leaving 19 bases between them. Germline lookup yields CDR1 SGDLS and CDR2 YYNGEE. This CDR3 region has 16 residues. The sample in question was peripheral blood, obtained from a patient treated with photon-based radiotherapy. The V call is TRBV9, the J call TRBJ1-1; TRBD1 might be the D (5 bases). The receptor was derived from a man between 40 and 49 years old with gastric cancer. CDR3 amino acids: CASSRAGTRGDTEAFF. CDR3 in DNA: TGTGCCAGCAGCAGGGCAGGGACCCGCGGGGACACTGAAGCTTTCTTT.